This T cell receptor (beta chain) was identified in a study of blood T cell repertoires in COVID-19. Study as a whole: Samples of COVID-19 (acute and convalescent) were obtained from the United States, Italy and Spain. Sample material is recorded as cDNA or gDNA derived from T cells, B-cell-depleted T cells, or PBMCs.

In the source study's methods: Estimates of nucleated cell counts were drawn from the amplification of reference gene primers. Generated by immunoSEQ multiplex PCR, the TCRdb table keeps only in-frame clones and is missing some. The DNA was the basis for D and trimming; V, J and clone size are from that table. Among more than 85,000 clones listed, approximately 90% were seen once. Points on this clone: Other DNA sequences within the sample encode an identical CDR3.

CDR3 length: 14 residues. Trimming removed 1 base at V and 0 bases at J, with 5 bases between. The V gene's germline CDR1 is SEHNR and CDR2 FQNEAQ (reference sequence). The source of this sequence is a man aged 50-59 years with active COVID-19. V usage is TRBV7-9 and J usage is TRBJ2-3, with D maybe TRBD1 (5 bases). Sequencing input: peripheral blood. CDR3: CASSLEGSTDTQYF. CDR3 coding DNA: TGTGCCAGCAGCTTAGAGGGGAGCACAGATACGCAGTATTTT.